Each of the 29 T cell receptor beta chains below was sequenced from the same sample in a study of vaccination and CD4 T cells after COVID-19. Antigens for these TCRs are unknown. Stated treatment: roughly nine-day PBMC culture with coronavirus spike peptide pools or control peptides (ViraFEST assay). Sequencing of DNA taken from cultured CD4+ T cells relied on the Oncomine TCR Beta short-read assay. TCRdb redid the calling of the PCR reads with MiXCR, one entry per CDR3 protein. The sample has about 14,000 distinct CDR3 sequences, 25% to 40% seen once. The material was CD4+ T cells from blood, cultured in vitro, obtained after SARS-CoV-2 vaccination. These receptors all come from a human donor who had recovered from COVID-19.

In its sample, this clonotype was seen a few times. The CDR3 region is CASSLVPGQGAQGGEQYF. CDR3 DNA sequence: TGTGCCAGCAGTTTGGTTCCGGGACAGGGGGCGCAGGGAGGGGAGCAGTACTTC. V gene TRBV28 combines with J gene TRBJ2-7, with 12 bases lining up with TRBD1. The CDR3 is 18 residues long. The ends lost 3 bases at V and 7 bases at J; junction bases unmatched: 16. Germline V gene lookup returns CDR1 MDHEN and CDR2 SYDVKM. Variable domain in full (rest from reference TRBV28 and TRBJ2-7): DVKVTQSSRYLVKRTGEKVFLECVQDMDHENMFWYRQDPGLGLRLIYFSYDVKMKEKGDIPEGYSVSREKKERFSLILESASTNQTSMYLCASSLVPGQGAQGGEQYFGPGTRLTVT.

The chain couples TRBV7-2 to TRBJ2-2, with 10 positions matching TRBD2. CDR3 length equals 15 residues. Germline V gene data show CDR1 as SGHTA and CDR2 as FQGNSA. Trimming cost V 2 bases and J 4 bases; bases outside gene matches: 1. The CDR3 DNA sequence: TGTGCCAGCAGCTTACTAGCGGGAGTCACCGGGGAGCTGTTTTTT. Its translation: CASSLLAGVTGELFF.

J is TRBJ1-1 and V is TRBV6-1, with 7 bases identical to TRBD1. Germline V gene data show CDR1 as MNHNS and CDR2 as SASEGT. The CDR3 loop spans 13 amino acids. The CDR3 nucleotides read TGTGCTGCCGGCAGGGGGATTAGGGCTGAAGCTTTCTTT. It specifies CAAGRGIRAEAFF.

This clonotype was recorded once. The chain links TRBV7-2 to TRBJ2-7, with D perhaps TRBD1 or TRBD2 (5 bases each). Germline V gene lookup returns CDR1 SGHTA and CDR2 FQGNSA. The CDR3 totals 14 residues. The germline V and J ends were trimmed by 5 bases and 2 bases, with 13 bases remaining between them. Written as DNA, the CDR3 is TGTGCCAGCAGCCTCGGGACGGAACCCTACGAGCAGTACTTC. Residues: CASSLGTEPYEQYF.

This clonotype was picked up a small number of times. DNA of the CDR3: TGTGCCAGCAGGACCGGGACAGGGGCCTCAAACACTGAAGCTTTCTTT. Its protein product is CASRTGTGASNTEAFF. The chain combines TRBV6-1 with TRBJ1-1, with 10 bases that match TRBD1. The germline V gene encodes CDR1 MNHNS and CDR2 SASEGT. The V gene end was trimmed by 6 bases and the J gene end by 2 bases; junction bases not matched to a gene: 9. This CDR3 is built from 16 residues.

The table lists this clonotype with a few counts. V is TRBV7-2 and J is TRBJ2-5; tentatively, D is TRBD1 (6 bases). CDR3 length: 16 residues. Germline V gene lookup returns CDR1 SGHTA and CDR2 FQGNSA. Trimming cost V 0 bases and J 3 bases, with 14 bases left between them. The CDR3 loop reads CASSLALGQPKETQYF. Written as DNA, the CDR3 is TGTGCCAGCAGCTTAGCGCTTGGACAGCCCAAAGAGACCCAGTACTTC. The full variable domain, its missing parts supplied by reference TRBV7-2 and TRBJ2-5, is GAGVSQSPSNKVTEKGKDVELRCDPISGHTALYWYRQSLGQGLEFLIYFQGNSAPDKSGLPSDRFSAERTGGSVSTLTIQRTQQEDSAVYLCASSLALGQPKETQYFGPGTRLLVL.

In its sample, this clonotype was seen a few times. The chain's CDR3 is CASRVVGLAGGPGETQYF. CDR3 bases: TGTGCCAGCCGAGTAGTGGGACTAGCGGGAGGCCCGGGAGAGACCCAGTACTTC. This chain uses TRBV6-9 with TRBJ2-5; 15 nucleotides line up with TRBD2. V shed 8 bases, J shed 4 bases, and the junction held 14 bases outside the gene matches. CDR1 is MNHGY and CDR2 is SVAAGI in the germline V gene. The CDR3 length is 18 residues.

There are a few counts of this clonotype. J is TRBJ1-5 and V is TRBV5-6; tentatively, D is TRBD1 (5 bases). Trimming took off 3 bases at V and 7 bases at J, with 14 bases between the two ends. The CDR3 extends over 14 amino acids. The germline gives CDR1 SGHDT, CDR2 YYEEEE. CDR3 in amino acids: CASSSQGVMQPQHF. CDR3 nucleotide sequence: TGTGCCAGCAGCTCCCAGGGTGTTATGCAGCCCCAGCATTTT.

CDR3 in amino acids: CASTDPNRLTTGELFF. The CDR3, as DNA: TGTGCCAGTACCGACCCGAACAGGCTCACCACCGGGGAGCTGTTTTTT. The gene calls are TRBV19 and TRBJ2-2; maybe TRBD1 (5 bases). V lost 7 bases and J lost 4, with 19 bases in between. CDR1 is LNHDA and CDR2 is SQIVND in the germline V gene (reference sequence). This CDR3 is built from 16 residues.

In its sample, this clonotype was seen a few times. V gene TRBV6-1 combines with J gene TRBJ1-5; TRBD1 matches at 9 bases. CDR1 and CDR2 from the germline V gene are MNHNS and SASEGT. V shed 6 bases, J shed 7 bases, and the junction held 13 bases outside the gene matches. This CDR3 region has 16 residues. The CDR3 loop reads CASRPGQGLQGQPQHF. The CDR3 DNA follows: TGTGCCAGCAGACCGGGACAGGGACTTCAAGGACAGCCCCAGCATTTT.

The chain couples TRBV4-3 to TRBJ1-2; 8 bases fit TRBD1. The CDR3 has 15 amino acids. After removal of 0 bases from V and 0 bases from J, the junction contained 0 bases not matched to a gene. Germline assignment: CDR1 LGHNA and CDR2 YSLEER. The chain's CDR3 is CASSQDRGPNYGYTF. CDR3 nucleotides: TGCGCCAGCAGCCAAGACAGGGGGCCTAACTATGGCTACACCTTC.

In this sample, this clonotype turned up a few times. CDR3 sequence: CASSLTTNTEAFF. The CDR3 DNA is TGCGCCAGCAGCTTGACCACGAACACTGAAGCTTTCTTT. The genes are TRBV5-1 and TRBJ1-1, with unresolved D. Trimming left V 1 base short and J 1 base short, with 5 bases between. The CDR3 covers 13 residues. CDR1 and CDR2 (germline): SGHRS, YFSETQ. The variable domain in full, with the rest retrieved from reference TRBV5-1 and TRBJ1-1, is KAGVTQTPRYLIKTRGQQVTLSCSPISGHRSVSWYQQTPGQGLQFLFEYFSETQRNKGNFPGRFSGRQFSNSRSEMNVSTLELGDSALYLCASSLTTNTEAFFGQGTRLTVV.

V and J are TRBV12-3 or TRBV12-4 and TRBJ1-1; TRBD1 is a possible D gene (5 bases). There are 14 residues in the CDR3. V lost 2 bases and J 0 bases, leaving 7 bases between the germline ends. CDR3 sequence reads: CASSLRGLNTEAFF. The CDR3 DNA reads TGTGCCAGCAGTTTACGGGGACTGAACACTGAAGCTTTCTTT.

This sequence joins TRBV28 and TRBJ2-7; 8 bases match TRBD2. CDR3 length: 15 amino acids. After removal of 5 bases from V and 0 bases from J, the junction contained 6 bases not matched to a gene. CDR1 MDHEN and CDR2 SYDVKM come from the germline V gene. DNA for the CDR3: TGTGCCAGCAGTAAATGGGGGACTAGCTCCTACGAGCAGTACTTC. Encoded protein: CASSKWGTSSYEQYF.

In its sample, this clonotype was seen a few times. This chain links TRBV7-2 with TRBJ2-6; no clear D gene. This CDR3 contains 16 residues. Trimming took off 1 base at V and 1 base at J, with 8 bases between the two ends. Germline assignment: CDR1 SGHTA and CDR2 FQGNSA. CDR3 coding DNA: TGTGCCAGCAGCTTAGGCGCCGGGTCTGGGGCCAACGTCCTGACTTTC. Protein product: CASSLGAGSGANVLTF.

The chain joins TRBV7-2 to TRBJ1-1; D is unresolved. The CDR3 spans 14 residues. Trimming took off 4 bases at V and 1 base at J, with 10 bases between the two ends. Germline CDR1 reads SGHTA; CDR2 reads FQGNSA. The CDR3 sequence is CASSSGTGNTEAFF. The CDR3 DNA is TGTGCCAGCAGCTCAGGAACGGGGAACACTGAAGCTTTCTTT.

The V call is TRBV24-1, the J call TRBJ2-1; the match to TRBD2 covers 8 bases. Unmatched junction bases numbered 9, after V lost 1 base and J lost 8 bases. Germline V lookup: CDR1 KGHDR, CDR2 SFDVKD. The CDR3 is 16 amino acids. The CDR3 DNA sequence: TGTGCCACCAGTGATTTAGCGAGCGGGAGAGGGCATGAGCAGTTCTTC. As protein: CATSDLASGRGHEQFF.

V and J are TRBV27 and TRBJ2-2; TRBD1 matches 7 bases. Germline V gene data show CDR1 as MNHEY and CDR2 as SMNVEV (reference sequence). CDR3 length: 16 residues. J was trimmed by 0 bases and V by 7 bases; bases with no gene match: 8. CDR3 region: CASTKWTGTNTGELFF. Written as DNA, the CDR3 is TGTGCCAGCACCAAATGGACAGGAACGAACACCGGGGAGCTGTTTTTT.

J is TRBJ2-4 and V is TRBV28; tentatively, D is TRBD1 (5 bases). Germline V gene lookup returns CDR1 MDHEN and CDR2 SYDVKM. The V end was cut by 2 bases, the J end by 9 bases, with 11 bases between. The CDR3 spans 13 residues. The CDR3 spells CASSLARAGIQYF. The CDR3 DNA reads as TGTGCCAGCAGTTTAGCCAGGGCCGGCATTCAGTACTTC.

This chain connects TRBV5-4 to TRBJ2-5, with D perhaps being TRBD1 or TRBD2 (5 bases each). This CDR3 comprises 15 residues. Germline CDR1 SGHNT, CDR2 YYREEE (reference sequence). Trimming removed 2 bases at V and 1 base at J, with 12 bases between. The CDR3: CASSLTAGTQETQYF. DNA of the CDR3: TGTGCCAGCAGCTTAACTGCCGGGACCCAAGAGACCCAGTACTTC.

The chain combines TRBV10-3 with TRBJ1-1; 7 nucleotides line up with TRBD1. Germline CDR1 ENHRY, CDR2 SYGVKD. There are 16 residues in the CDR3. V lost 4 bases to trimming and J lost 1 base; unmatched junction nucleotides: 9. DNA for the CDR3: TGTGCCATCAGTGCCCGGGACAGCAACTCGAACACTGAAGCTTTCTTT. Protein: CAISARDSNSNTEAFF.

This clonotype qualifies as medium-sized (0.01 to 0.1%). The genes are TRBV7-9 and TRBJ1-2; a possible D gene is TRBD1 (6 bases). The V gene's germline CDR1 is SEHNR and CDR2 FQNEAQ (reference sequence). CDR3 length equals 16 residues. V gave up 5 bases and J gave up 1 base, with 17 bases separating them. CDR3: CASSPVQGRSNYGYTF. CDR3 coding DNA: TGTGCCAGCAGCCCGGTACAGGGCCGAAGTAACTATGGCTACACCTTC.

This clonotype was picked up a small number of times. The chain uses TRBV19 and TRBJ2-3, with D perhaps matching TRBD2 (5 bases). V dropped 3 bases and J dropped 2 bases, with 9 bases sitting between them. The CDR3 spans 14 residues. The V gene's germline CDR1 is LNHDA and CDR2 SQIVND (reference sequence). For the CDR3, the DNA is TGTGCCAGTAGTATGATTAGCGCCACAGATACGCAGTATTTT. Translation: CASSMISATDTQYF.

This chain links TRBV7-8 with TRBJ1-6; D may be TRBD1 (6 bases). This CDR3 is 15 amino acids long. Trimming cost V 5 bases and J 14 bases, with 22 bases left between them. Germline CDR1 SGHVS, CDR2 FQNEAQ. CDR3 in DNA: TGTGCCAGCAGCCTACTACTTAGGTGGGACACCTCCCTCCACTTT. Its protein product is CASSLLLRWDTSLHF.

This rearrangement joins TRBV11-3 to TRBJ2-7; 7 bases are a match to TRBD2. The germline V gene encodes CDR1 SGHNT and CDR2 YENEEA. With V trimmed by 2 bases and J by 6 bases, 7 bases remained unmatched. The CDR3 length is 14 residues. Here the CDR3 DNA reads TGTGCCAGCAGCTTAATAGCGGGTTCCGGCGAGCAGTACTTC. Translation gives CASSLIAGSGEQYF. Drawing the rest from reference TRBV11-3 and TRBJ2-7, the complete variable domain is EAGVVQSPRYKIIEKKQPVAFWCNPISGHNTLYWYLQNLGQGPELLIRYENEEAVDDSQLPKDRFSAERLKGVDSTLKIQPAELGDSAVYLCASSLIAGSGEQYFGPGTRLTVT.

This clonotype is medium-sized in the sample. The J gene is TRBJ2-5, the V gene TRBV20-1; no firm D call. Trimming stripped 3 bases from V and 1 base from J, with 9 bases between. The CDR3 length is 13 residues. Germline lookup yields CDR1 DFQATT and CDR2 SNEGSKA (reference sequence). The CDR3 DNA reads as TGCAGTGCTAGTTCAGAACTCCAAGAGACCCAGTACTTC. Protein sequence: CSASSELQETQYF.

The chain is built from TRBV27 and TRBJ1-6; TRBD1 might be the D (5 bases). CDR1 is MNHEY and CDR2 is SMNVEV in the germline V gene (reference sequence). The CDR3 spans 16 residues. Trimming left V 5 bases short and J 5 bases short, with 16 bases between. The CDR3 here is CASSPRRDGNNSPLHF. CDR3 DNA sequence: TGTGCCAGCAGTCCCCGCAGGGACGGAAATAATTCACCCCTCCACTTT.

The genes are TRBV27 and TRBJ2-7; TRBD1 agrees at 8 bases. The CDR3 loop spans 15 amino acids. The V gene's germline CDR1 is MNHEY and CDR2 SMNVEV (reference sequence). The J segment lost 11 bases and the V segment lost 0 bases, leaving 12 bases of the junction unmatched. The CDR3 sequence is CASSLSATGVIFKYF. Here the CDR3 DNA reads TGTGCCAGCAGTTTATCCGCGACAGGGGTTATATTTAAGTACTTC.

This clonotype was found once. This sequence joins TRBV11-3 and TRBJ2-1, with D perhaps matching TRBD2 (6 bases). Trimming left V 5 bases short and J 4 bases short, with 21 bases between. The germline V gene has CDR1 SGHNT and CDR2 YENEEA. The CDR3 spans 17 residues. CDR3 coding DNA: TGTGCCAGCAGCCCCAAAGGAATTAGCGGAACGTACAATGAGCAGTTCTTC. This translates into CASSPKGISGTYNEQFF. Looking up the rest from reference TRBV11-3 and TRBJ2-1 gives the full variable domain: EAGVVQSPRYKIIEKKQPVAFWCNPISGHNTLYWYLQNLGQGPELLIRYENEEAVDDSQLPKDRFSAERLKGVDSTLKIQPAELGDSAVYLCASSPKGISGTYNEQFFGPGTRLTVL.